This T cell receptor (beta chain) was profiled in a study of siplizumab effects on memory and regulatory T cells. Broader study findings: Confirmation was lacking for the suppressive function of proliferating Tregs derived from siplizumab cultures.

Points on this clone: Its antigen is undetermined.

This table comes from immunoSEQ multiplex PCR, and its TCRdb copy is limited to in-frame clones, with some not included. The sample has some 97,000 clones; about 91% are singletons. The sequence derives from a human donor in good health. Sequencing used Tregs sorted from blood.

CDR3 sequence: CASSRKRTSGDPTYEQYF. CDR3 bases: TGTGCCAGCAGCCGAAAAAGGACTAGCGGGGACCCGACCTACGAGCAGTACTTC. This sequence joins TRBV5-4 and TRBJ2-7; 12 bases are a match to TRBD2. The germline gives CDR1 SGHNT, CDR2 YYREEE (reference sequence). This CDR3 has 18 amino acids. Trimming at V came to 4 bases and at J to 2 bases, leaving 13 bases not matched to a gene.